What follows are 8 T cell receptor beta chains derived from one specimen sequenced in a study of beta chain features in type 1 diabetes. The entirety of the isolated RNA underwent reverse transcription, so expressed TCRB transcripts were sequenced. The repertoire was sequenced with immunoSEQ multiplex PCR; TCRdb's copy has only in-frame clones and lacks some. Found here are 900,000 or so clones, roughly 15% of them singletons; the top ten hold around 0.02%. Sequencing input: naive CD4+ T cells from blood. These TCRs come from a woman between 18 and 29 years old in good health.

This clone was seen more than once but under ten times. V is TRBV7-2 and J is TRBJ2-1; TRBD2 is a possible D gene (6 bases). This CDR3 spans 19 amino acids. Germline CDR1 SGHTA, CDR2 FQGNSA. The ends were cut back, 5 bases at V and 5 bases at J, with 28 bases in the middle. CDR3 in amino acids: CASSVGRVAVSTDHNEQFF. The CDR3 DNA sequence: TGTGCCAGCAGCGTAGGGCGGGTAGCGGTCTCAACCGACCACAATGAGCAGTTCTTC.

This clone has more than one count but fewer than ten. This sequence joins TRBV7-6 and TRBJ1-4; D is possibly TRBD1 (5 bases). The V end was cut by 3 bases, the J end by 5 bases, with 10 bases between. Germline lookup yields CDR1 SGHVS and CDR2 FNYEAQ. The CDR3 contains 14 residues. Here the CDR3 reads CASSFSDRNEKLFF. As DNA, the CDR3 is TGTGCCAGCAGCTTTTCCGACAGAAATGAAAAACTGTTTTTT. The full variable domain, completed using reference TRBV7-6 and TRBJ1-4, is GAGVSQSPRYKVTKRGQDVALRCDPISGHVSLYWYRQALGQGPEFLTYFNYEAQQDKSGLPNDRFSAERPEGSISTLTIQRTEQRDSAMYRCASSFSDRNEKLFFGSGTQLSVL.

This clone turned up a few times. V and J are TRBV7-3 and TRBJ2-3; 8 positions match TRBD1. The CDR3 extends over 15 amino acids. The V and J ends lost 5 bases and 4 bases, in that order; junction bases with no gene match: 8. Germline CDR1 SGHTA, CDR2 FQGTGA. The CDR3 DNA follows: TGTGCCAGCAGCCTCGGACAGGGTTTTTCAGATACGCAGTATTTT. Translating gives CASSLGQGFSDTQYF.

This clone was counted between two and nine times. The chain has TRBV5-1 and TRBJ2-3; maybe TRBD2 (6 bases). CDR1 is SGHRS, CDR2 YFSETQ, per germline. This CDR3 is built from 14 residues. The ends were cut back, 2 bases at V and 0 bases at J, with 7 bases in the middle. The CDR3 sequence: CASSFRESTDTQYF. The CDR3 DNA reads TGCGCCAGCAGCTTTCGGGAGAGCACAGATACGCAGTATTTT.

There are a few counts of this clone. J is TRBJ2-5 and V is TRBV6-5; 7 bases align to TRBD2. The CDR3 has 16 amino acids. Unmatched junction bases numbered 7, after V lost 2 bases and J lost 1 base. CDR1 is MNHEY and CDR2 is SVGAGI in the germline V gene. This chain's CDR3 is CASSYDGGDLQETQYF. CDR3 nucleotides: TGTGCCAGCAGTTACGATGGGGGGGACCTCCAAGAGACCCAGTACTTC.

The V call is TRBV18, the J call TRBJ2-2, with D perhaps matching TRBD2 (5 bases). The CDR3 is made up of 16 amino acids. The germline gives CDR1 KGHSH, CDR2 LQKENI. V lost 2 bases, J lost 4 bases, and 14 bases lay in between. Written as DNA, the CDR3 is TGTGCCAGCTCACCAATGACGACGGGAAGCACCGGGGAGCTGTTTTTT. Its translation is CASSPMTTGSTGELFF. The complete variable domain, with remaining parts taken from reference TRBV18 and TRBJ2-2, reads NAGVMQNPRHLVRRRGQEARLRCSPMKGHSHVYWYRQLPEEGLKFMVYLQKENIIDESGMPKERFSAEFPKEGPSILRIQQVVRGDSAAYFCASSPMTTGSTGELFFGEGSRLTVL.

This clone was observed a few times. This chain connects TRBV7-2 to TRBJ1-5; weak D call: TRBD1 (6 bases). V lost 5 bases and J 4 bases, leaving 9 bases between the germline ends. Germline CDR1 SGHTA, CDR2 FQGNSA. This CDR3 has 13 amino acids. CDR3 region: CASSTGQNQPQHF. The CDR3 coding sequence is TGTGCCAGCAGCACAGGACAGAATCAGCCCCAGCATTTT.

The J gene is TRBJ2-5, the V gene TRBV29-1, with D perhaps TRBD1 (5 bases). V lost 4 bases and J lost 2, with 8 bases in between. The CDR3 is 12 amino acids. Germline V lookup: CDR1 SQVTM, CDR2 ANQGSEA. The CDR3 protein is CSVVGVQETQYF. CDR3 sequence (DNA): TGCAGCGTTGTAGGGGTGCAAGAGACCCAGTACTTC.